The T cell receptor (beta chain) described here comes from a study of T cells in Graves' hyperthyroidism and ophthalmopathy (dated by TCRdb to the late 2010s). With regard to the full study: Peripheral blood was collected at initial diagnosis, before any treatment. TCR V-J signatures able to tell the groups apart were searched for in a discovery cohort of more than 90 patients, of whom around 42 had Graves' ophthalmopathy and around 56 had stable Graves' hyperthyroidism. Whether ophthalmopathy could be predicted prospectively was tested in an independent validation cohort made up of approximately 19 hyperthyroidism patients plus 17 patients who later progressed to ophthalmopathy. The 100 discovery patients were randomly split 7:3 into training and test sets. The study also compared thyroid tissue and blood T-cell repertoires from 6 or 7 Graves' hyperthyroidism patients. Once sampling was done, hyperthyroidism patients were given methimazole at a starting dose of 30 mg daily, whereas ophthalmopathy patients were given high-dose intravenous methylprednisolone. The paper describes TCR Vbeta CDR3 sequencing of 130 to 150 peripheral blood samples, made up of 43 ophthalmopathy patients, around 78 hyperthyroidism patients and some 17 progressor patients. General findings and caveats noted by the study authors: No statistical method was used to fix the sample size in advance, and group allocation was not hidden from the investigators. Most expanded thyroid clonotypes (frequency above 0.001) were also found in blood, which suggests that blood repertoires may mirror thyroid immune responses. In cross-validation, a model built on a 13 V-J signature told ophthalmopathy apart from stable hyperthyroidism with approximately 90% sensitivity and about 81% specificity, and in testing the same model reached 80%/75%. In validation, the model predicted progression to ophthalmopathy with roughly 70% sensitivity and 72% to 85% specificity, a median of around six months before onset.

A word on this clonotype: The antigen it recognizes is unknown. The junction does not match germline at one end; this may be a read error.

A patient counted as having stable Graves' hyperthyroidism if no progression to ophthalmopathy occurred over 18 months of follow-up. The hyperthyroidism patients were between 18 and 65 years old and newly diagnosed, with a disease duration of less than 2 months. Patients with uncontrolled infections, other autoimmune diseases, pregnancy or lactation were excluded. Clinical symptoms, serum thyroxine and TRAb, thyroid ultrasound, and orbital computed tomography formed the basis for the diagnoses. PBMCs were isolated from more than 9 ml of fresh peripheral blood by Ficoll-Paque density gradient centrifugation. Total RNA was extracted with Trizol reagent, and quality was checked on an Agilent 2100 Bioanalyzer. The TCR beta CDR3 regions were amplified from the RNA transcripts. A first-round RT-PCR of the TCR CDR3 used the HTBI primer set with the Qiagen OneStep RT-PCR kit. A second multiplex PCR round built the libraries, followed by size selection and purification. Libraries were sequenced paired-end with 100 bp reads on an Illumina HiSeq2000. From the authors' description of their analysis: SOAPnuke was used to process the raw data, removing reads that contained adapters or uncalled bases, had a mean Phred below 15, or lacked an exact match to the constant primer or identifier. High-quality paired reads were merged with COPE v1.2.5, and unique nucleotide sequences were defined as clonotypes. MiTCR v1.1 was used to align clonotypes to the IMGT TRBV, TRBD and TRBJ reference segments. Analysis was restricted to V-J combinations with a frequency above 0.0001, which covered about 99% of repertoires. The TCS score was defined as the ratio of F50 (clonal expansion) to E x V (chaos), calculated using BLOSUM62-based TCRdist between CDR3 peptides within each V-J. Welch's t-statistics and random forest reduced approximately 520 V-J features to 13, which were used in a naive Bayes classifier (R e1071). The Morisita-Horn index was used to measure how similar the thyroid and blood repertoires were. TCRdb itself trimmed the public reads at Q25 with fastp, ran MiXCR and retained productive beta chains. Entries are consolidated by CDR3 protein sequence, retaining the most common genes and DNA. The V and J calls reflect TCRdb's pipeline rather than the authors' work. For this sample the table gives hundreds of thousands of distinct CDR3 sequences, of which over 35% were detected only once. The ten largest clones capture 30% to 40% of the sample.

This sequence was found in a woman in her thirties or forties with Graves' hyperthyroidism. The sequenced sample consisted of blood.

The nucleotides are TGCGCCAGCAGCCAAGAGGGGCGGGGGGCCGGGGAGCTGTTTTTT. Translated, it gives CASSQEGRGAGELFF. The rearrangement combines TRBV7-9 with TRBJ2-2, and TRBD2 aligns with 8 junction nucleotides. The germline V gene (reference sequence) yields SEHNR for CDR1 and FQNEAQ for CDR2. The CDR3 spans 15 residues, from the cysteine through the phenylalanine. The DNA shown is the 45-base CDR3, in frame from base 1.